This T cell receptor beta chain was captured in a study of neurological immune-mediated disorders. Trimming stripped 4 bases from V and 4 bases from J, with 14 bases between. Germline V gives CDR1 SGHDT, CDR2 YYEEEE. This CDR3 is 14 amino acids long. Points from the study as a whole: None of the CDR3 amino acid sequences of expanded clones recurred across subjects, suggesting private repertoires in all groups.

This clonotype has a count of ten or more. The antigen remains unidentified. Every sequencing run drew on 15-18 subjects and yielded over 170 million TCR-beta sequences. TCRdb ran MiXCR on the 5' RACE reads and lists one entry per CDR3 protein. The data contain 66,000 or so distinct CDR3 sequences, roughly 5.5% of them seen just once; the ten biggest clones take up about 2.8%. This receptor was identified in a woman between 25 and 40 years old with multiple sclerosis. The sample comprised PBMCs. This sequence joins TRBV5-6 and TRBJ1-1; D might be TRBD1 (5 bases). This CDR3 reads CASSPVRGSTEAFF. The DNA for the CDR3 is TGTGCCAGCAGCCCCGTCCGGGGGTCCACTGAAGCTTTCTTT.